This T cell receptor (beta chain) was identified in a study of regulatory T cells in long-lasting Graves disease. Germline V gene sequence: CDR1 SQVTM, CDR2 ANQGSEA. The V end was cut by 3 bases, the J end by 0 bases, with 6 bases between. The CDR3 consists of 12 residues. Libraries of TCR beta came from iRepertoire HTBI primers plus Arm-PCR of CDR3 regions. Each CDR3 protein gets one entry after TCRdb re-called the multiplex PCR reads with MiXCR. The sample shows a few hundred thousand distinct CDR3 sequences, approximately 15% of them seen only once. Noted time point: newly diagnosed GD, antithyroid drugs for less than 3 months. Generation of the TCR library employed RNA extracted from PBMCs. Roughly 8.2 milliliters of peripheral blood were drawn into EDTA tubes. There are many counts of this clonotype. No antigen is known for it. General study results and limits: There was favoring of TRBV28, TRBJ1-2 and TRBJ2-5 in persistent disease.

Separately, the same data were catalogued under a study of T cells in Graves' hyperthyroidism and ophthalmopathy. That report notes: The HTBI primer set was used in a first-round RT-PCR of the TCR CDR3.

The specimen was peripheral blood mononuclear cells (PBMCs), collected at new diagnosis, from a patient treated with antithyroid drugs. This receptor was taken from a man aged 35 to 55 with Graves disease. This chain uses TRBV29-1 with TRBJ2-7; tentative D call: TRBD2 (5 bases). The DNA for the CDR3 is TGCAGCGTTGATAGCGACTCCTACGAGCAGTACTTC. Translated: CSVDSDSYEQYF.